The following is a T cell receptor (beta chain) sequence with its context. Antigen specificity is unknown. Assay version v3.0 of immunoSEQ was used, and it was run at survey level. TCRdb's table, derived via immunoSEQ multiplex PCR, lists solely in-frame clones and lacks some. The data hold 10,000 to 11,000 clones, with 81% observed a single time. In germline, CDR1 is SGHTA, CDR2 FQGTGA. The germline V and J ends were trimmed by 2 bases and 2 bases, with 10 bases remaining between them. The CDR3 is 14 amino acids. This sample is drawn from a study of long-term antiretroviral therapy in people with HIV. Study-level background: The 2015 immediate-ART recommendation came about a decade after the earliest samples. Overall study findings and caveats: Blood was collected between the mid-2000s and the late 2010s, possibly under older ART regimens.

Participants who had HIV were, without exception, treated in the United States. The starting material was unsorted PBMCs, obtained 1.8 years after starting antiretroviral therapy. The TCR originated in a man aged 40-50 years with HIV. This chain connects TRBV7-3 to TRBJ2-7; either TRBD1 or TRBD2 may supply D (5 bases each). CDR3: CASSLEGPPYEQYF. CDR3 DNA: TGTGCCAGCAGCTTAGAGGGGCCCCCCTACGAGCAGTACTTC.